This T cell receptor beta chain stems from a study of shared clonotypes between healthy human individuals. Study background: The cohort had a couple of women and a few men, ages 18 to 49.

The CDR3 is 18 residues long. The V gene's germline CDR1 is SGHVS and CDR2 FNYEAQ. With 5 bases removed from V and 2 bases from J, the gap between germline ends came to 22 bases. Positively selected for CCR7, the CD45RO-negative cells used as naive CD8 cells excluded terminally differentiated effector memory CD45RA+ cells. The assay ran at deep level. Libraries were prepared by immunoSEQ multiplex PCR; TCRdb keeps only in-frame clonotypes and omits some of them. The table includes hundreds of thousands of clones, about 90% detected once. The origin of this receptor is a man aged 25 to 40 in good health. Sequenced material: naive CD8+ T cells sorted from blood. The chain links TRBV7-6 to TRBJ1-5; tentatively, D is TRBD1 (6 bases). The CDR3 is CASSPKPTLDRRNQPQHF. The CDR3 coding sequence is TGTGCCAGCAGCCCTAAGCCCACCCTGGACAGACGCAATCAGCCCCAGCATTTT.